This T cell receptor beta chain stems from a study of cytomegalovirus exposure and HLA in healthy donors. This CDR3 is built from 13 residues. The V segment lost 8 bases and the J segment 2 bases; nucleotides outside the gene matches: 6. The V gene's germline CDR1 is SEHNR and CDR2 FQNEAQ (reference sequence). The primer mix had 60 Vbeta and 13 Jbeta primers. The assay was immunoSEQ multiplex PCR, and TCRdb's table has in-frame clones only and misses some. The sample contains about 140,000 clones, approximately 61% of which appear only once. The clonotype was recovered from a middle-aged woman in good health and CMV-seronegative. Sample: PBMCs. The chain links TRBV7-9 to TRBJ2-7; 7 positions match TRBD2. CDR3 nucleotides: TGTGCCAGCGGCAGCGGGGTGACCTACGAGCAGTACTTC. Residues: CASGSGVTYEQYF.